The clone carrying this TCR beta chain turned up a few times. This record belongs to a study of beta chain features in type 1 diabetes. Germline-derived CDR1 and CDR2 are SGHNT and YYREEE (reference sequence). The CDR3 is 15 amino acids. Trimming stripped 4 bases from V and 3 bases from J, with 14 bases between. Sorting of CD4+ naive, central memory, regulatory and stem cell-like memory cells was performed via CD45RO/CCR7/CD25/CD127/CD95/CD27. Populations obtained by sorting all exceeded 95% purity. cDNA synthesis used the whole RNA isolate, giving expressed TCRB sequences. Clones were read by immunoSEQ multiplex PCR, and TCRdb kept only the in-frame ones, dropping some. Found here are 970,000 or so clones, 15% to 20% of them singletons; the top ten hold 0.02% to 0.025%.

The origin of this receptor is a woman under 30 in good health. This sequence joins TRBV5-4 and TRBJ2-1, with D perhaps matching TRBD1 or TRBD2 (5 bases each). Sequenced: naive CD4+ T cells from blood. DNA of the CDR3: TGTGCCAGCAGCAGTCCGGGACGGAGCTACAATGAGCAGTTCTTC. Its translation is CASSSPGRSYNEQFF. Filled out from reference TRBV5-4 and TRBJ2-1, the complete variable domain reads ETGVTQSPTHLIKTRGQQVTLRCSSQSGHNTVSWYQQALGQGPQFIFQYYREEENGRGNFPPRFSGLQFPNYSSELNVNALELDDSALYLCASSSPGRSYNEQFFGPGTRLTVL.